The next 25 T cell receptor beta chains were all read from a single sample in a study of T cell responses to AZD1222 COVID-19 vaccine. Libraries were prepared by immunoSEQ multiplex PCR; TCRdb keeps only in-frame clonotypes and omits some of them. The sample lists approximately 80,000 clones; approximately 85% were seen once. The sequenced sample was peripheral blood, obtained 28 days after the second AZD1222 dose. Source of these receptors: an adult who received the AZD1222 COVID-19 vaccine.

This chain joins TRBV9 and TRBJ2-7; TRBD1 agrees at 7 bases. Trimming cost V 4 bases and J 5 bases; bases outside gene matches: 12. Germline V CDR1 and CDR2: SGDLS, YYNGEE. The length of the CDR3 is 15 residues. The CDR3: CASSFSGTANDEQYV. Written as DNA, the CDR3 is TGTGCCAGCAGCTTCTCCGGGACAGCAAATGACGAGCAGTACGTC.

CDR3 coding DNA: TGTGCCAGCTCACCACTTCCCGTAGCGGGGGGGCAAGATACGCAGTATTTT. Amino acid sequence: CASSPLPVAGGQDTQYF. The gene calls are TRBV18 and TRBJ2-3; 11 nucleotides match TRBD2. The germline V gene encodes CDR1 KGHSH and CDR2 LQKENI. CDR3 size: 17 residues. V gave up 1 base and J gave up 5 bases; unmatched junction bases: 8.

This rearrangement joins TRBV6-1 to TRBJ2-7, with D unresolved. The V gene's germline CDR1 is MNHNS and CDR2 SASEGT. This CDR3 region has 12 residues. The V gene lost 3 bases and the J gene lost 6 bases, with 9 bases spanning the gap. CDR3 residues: CASSDVTLEQYV. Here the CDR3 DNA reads TGTGCCAGCAGTGACGTGACCCTCGAGCAGTACGTC.

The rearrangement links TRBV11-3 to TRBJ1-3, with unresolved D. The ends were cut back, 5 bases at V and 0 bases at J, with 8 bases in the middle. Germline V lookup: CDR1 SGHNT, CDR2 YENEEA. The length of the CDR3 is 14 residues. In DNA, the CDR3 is TGTGCCAGCAGCCCCGGGCTCTCTGGAAACACCATATATTTT. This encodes CASSPGLSGNTIYF.

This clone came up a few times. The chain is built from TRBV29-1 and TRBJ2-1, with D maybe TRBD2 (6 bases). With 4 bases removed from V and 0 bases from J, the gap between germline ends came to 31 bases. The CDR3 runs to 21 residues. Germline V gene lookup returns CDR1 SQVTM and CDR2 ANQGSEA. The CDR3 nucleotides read TGCAGCGTTGCCCCTTTGGCGGGACGGTTGGGGATTCTTGGCTCCTACAATGAGCAGTTCTTC. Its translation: CSVAPLAGRLGILGSYNEQFF.

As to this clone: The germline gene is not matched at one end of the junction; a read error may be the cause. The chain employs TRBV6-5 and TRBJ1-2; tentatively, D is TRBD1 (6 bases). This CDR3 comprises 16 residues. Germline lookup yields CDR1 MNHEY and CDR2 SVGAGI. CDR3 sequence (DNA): TGTGCCAGCAGTTATTTAAGCAGGGGTCGGGTTCATGGCTACACCTTT. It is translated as CASSYLSRGRVHGYTF.

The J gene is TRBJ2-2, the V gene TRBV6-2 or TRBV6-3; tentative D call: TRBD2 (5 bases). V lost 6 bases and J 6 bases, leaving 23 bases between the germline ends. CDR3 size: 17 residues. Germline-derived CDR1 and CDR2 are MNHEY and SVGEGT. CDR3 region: CASSPALTPRVAGELFF. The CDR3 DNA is TGTGCCAGCAGCCCAGCCCTGACCCCGAGGGTGGCCGGGGAGCTGTTTTTT.

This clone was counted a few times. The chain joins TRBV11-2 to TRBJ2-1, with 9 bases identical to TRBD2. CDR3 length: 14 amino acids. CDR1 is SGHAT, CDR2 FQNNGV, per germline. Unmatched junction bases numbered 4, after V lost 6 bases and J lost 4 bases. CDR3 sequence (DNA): TGTGCCAGCAGGCAACTAGCGGGTTACAATGAGCAGTTCTTC. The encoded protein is CASRQLAGYNEQFF. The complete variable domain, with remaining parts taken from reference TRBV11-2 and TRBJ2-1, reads EAGVAQSPRYKIIEKRQSVAFWCNPISGHATLYWYQQILGQGPKLLIQFQNNGVVDDSQLPKDRFSAERLKGVDSTLKIQPAKLEDSAVYLCASRQLAGYNEQFFGPGTRLTVL.

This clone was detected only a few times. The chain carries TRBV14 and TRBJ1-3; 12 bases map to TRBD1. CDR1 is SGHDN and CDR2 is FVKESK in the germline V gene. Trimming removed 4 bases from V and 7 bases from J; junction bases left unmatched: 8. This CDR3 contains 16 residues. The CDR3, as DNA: TGTGCCAGCAGCCCCCTTGGGACAGGGGGCGCGAACACCATATATTTT. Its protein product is CASSPLGTGGANTIYF. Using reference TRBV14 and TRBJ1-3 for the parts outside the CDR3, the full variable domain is EAGVTQFPSHSVIEKGQTVTLRCDPISGHDNLYWYRRVMGKEIKFLLHFVKESKQDESGMPNNRFLAERTGGTYSTLKVQPAELEDSGVYFCASSPLGTGGANTIYFGEGSWLTVV.

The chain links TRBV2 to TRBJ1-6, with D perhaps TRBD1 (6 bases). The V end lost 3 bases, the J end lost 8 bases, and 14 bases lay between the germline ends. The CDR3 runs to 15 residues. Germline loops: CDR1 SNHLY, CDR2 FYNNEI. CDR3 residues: CASSDPGQNHSPLHF. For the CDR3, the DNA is TGTGCCAGCAGTGATCCGGGACAAAATCATTCACCCCTCCACTTT.

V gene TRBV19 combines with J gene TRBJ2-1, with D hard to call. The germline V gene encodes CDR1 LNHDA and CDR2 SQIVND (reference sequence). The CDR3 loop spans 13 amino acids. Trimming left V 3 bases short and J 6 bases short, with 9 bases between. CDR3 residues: CASSIGLPNEQFF. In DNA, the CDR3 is TGTGCCAGTAGTATCGGCCTCCCCAATGAGCAGTTCTTC. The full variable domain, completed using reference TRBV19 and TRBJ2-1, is DGGITQSPKYLFRKEGQNVTLSCEQNLNHDAMYWYRQDPGQGLRLIYYSQIVNDFQKGDIAEGYSVSREKKESFPLTVTSAQKNPTAFYLCASSIGLPNEQFFGPGTRLTVL.

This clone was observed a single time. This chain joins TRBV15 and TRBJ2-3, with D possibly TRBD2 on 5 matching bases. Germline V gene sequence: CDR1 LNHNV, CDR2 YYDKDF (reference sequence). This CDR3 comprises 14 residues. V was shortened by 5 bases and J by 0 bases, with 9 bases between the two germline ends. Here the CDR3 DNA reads TGTGCCACCAGCGTTCGCGGGAGCACAGATACGCAGTATTTT. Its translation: CATSVRGSTDTQYF.

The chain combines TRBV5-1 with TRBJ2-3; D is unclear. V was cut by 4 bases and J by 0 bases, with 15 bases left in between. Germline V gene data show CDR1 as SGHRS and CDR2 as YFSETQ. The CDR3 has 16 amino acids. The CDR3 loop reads CASSPNPGLSTDTQYF. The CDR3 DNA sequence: TGCGCCAGCAGCCCAAATCCGGGCCTAAGCACAGATACGCAGTATTTT.

The chain's CDR3 is CASSLSVSGSYEQYF. The CDR3 coding sequence is TGTGCCAGCAGTTTGAGCGTCTCAGGATCCTACGAGCAGTACTTC. The chain recombines TRBV27 with TRBJ2-7; D unclear. Germline V gene data show CDR1 as MNHEY and CDR2 as SMNVEV (reference sequence). V was shortened by 3 bases and J by 1 base, with 13 bases between the two germline ends. The CDR3 is made up of 15 amino acids.

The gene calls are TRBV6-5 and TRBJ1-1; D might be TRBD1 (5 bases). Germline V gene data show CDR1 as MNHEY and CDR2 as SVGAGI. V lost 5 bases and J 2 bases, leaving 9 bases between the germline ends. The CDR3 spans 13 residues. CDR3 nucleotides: TGTGCCAGCAGTACCCAGGGTAACACTGAAGCTTTCTTT. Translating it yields CASSTQGNTEAFF.

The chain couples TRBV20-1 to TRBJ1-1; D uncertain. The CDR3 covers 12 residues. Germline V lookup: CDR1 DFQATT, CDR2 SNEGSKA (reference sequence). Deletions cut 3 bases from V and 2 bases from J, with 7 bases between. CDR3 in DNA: TGCAGTGCTAGTCTGGGTAACACTGAAGCTTTCTTT. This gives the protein CSASLGNTEAFF.

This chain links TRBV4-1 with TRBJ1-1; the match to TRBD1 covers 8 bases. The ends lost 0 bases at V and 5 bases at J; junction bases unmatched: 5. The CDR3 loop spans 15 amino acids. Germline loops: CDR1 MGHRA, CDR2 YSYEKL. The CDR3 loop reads CASSQEGQVLTEAFF. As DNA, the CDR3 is TGCGCCAGCAGCCAAGAGGGACAGGTCTTGACTGAAGCTTTCTTT.

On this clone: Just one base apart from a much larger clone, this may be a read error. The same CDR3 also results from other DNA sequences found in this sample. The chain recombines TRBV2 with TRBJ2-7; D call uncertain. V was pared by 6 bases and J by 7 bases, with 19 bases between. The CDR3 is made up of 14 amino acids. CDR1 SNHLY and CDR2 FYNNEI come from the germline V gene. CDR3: CASSVWLSGEEQYF. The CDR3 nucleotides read TGTGCCAGCAGCGTCTGGCTGTCCGGCGAGGAGCAGTACTTC.

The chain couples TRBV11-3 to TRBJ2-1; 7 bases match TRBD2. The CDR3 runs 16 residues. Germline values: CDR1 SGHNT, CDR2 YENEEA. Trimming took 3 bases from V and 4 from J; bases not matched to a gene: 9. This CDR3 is CASSFTTSPLYNEQFF. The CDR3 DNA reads TGTGCCAGCAGCTTCACGACTAGCCCACTATACAATGAGCAGTTCTTC.

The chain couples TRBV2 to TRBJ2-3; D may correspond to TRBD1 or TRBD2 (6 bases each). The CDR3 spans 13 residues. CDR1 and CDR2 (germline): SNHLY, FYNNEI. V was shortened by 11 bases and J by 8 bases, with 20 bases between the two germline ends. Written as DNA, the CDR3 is TGTGCCCGCTCTCGGCTGGAGGGGGGTACGCAGTATTTT. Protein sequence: CARSRLEGGTQYF.

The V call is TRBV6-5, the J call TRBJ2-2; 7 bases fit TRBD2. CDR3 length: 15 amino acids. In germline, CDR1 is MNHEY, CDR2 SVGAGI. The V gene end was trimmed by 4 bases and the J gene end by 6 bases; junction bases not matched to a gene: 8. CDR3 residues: CASSSAGVGAGELFF. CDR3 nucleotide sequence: TGTGCCAGCAGTTCCGCGGGGGTTGGCGCCGGGGAGCTGTTTTTT.

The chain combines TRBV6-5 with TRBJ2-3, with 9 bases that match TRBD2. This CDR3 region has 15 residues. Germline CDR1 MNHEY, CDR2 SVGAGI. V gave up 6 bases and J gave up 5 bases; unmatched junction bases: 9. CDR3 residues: CASSTGTSILDTQYF. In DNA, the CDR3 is TGTGCCAGCAGCACCGGGACTAGCATTTTAGATACGCAGTATTTT.

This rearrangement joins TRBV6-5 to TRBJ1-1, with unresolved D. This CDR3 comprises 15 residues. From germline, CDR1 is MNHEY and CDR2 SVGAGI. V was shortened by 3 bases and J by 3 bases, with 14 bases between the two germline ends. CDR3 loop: CASSYRGSFYTEAFF. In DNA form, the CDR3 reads TGTGCCAGCAGTTATCGCGGCAGCTTCTACACTGAAGCTTTCTTT.

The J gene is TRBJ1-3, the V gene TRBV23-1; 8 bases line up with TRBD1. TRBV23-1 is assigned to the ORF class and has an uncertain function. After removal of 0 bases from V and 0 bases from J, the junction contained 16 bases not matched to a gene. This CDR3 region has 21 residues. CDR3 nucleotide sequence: TGCGCCAGCAGTCAATCGGCCCCAGGACTCACAGGGGGATTCTCTGGAAACACCATATATTTT. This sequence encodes CASSQSAPGLTGGFSGNTIYF.

As DNA, the CDR3 is TGTGCCTGGAGTGTCATTTGGGGCGCAGATACGCAGTATTTT. Its protein is CAWSVIWGADTQYF. V and J are TRBV30 and TRBJ2-3; tentative D call: TRBD1 (5 bases). The V end lost 0 bases, the J end lost 4 bases, and 11 bases lay between the germline ends. CDR1 is GTSNPN and CDR2 is SVGIG in the germline V gene (reference sequence). CDR3 length: 14 residues.